The entry below describes one TCR beta chain. One junction end does not reproduce the germline sequence, and a read error may be involved. The data were obtained in a study of blood T cells in healthy people across ages. Germline V lookup: CDR1 KGHSH, CDR2 LQKENI. The CDR3 contains 13 residues. The use of a sample-barcoded 5' primer and a J-beta primer mix characterized a second PCR of roughly 6 to 11 cycles. One entry per CDR3 protein, called by TCRdb with MiXCR from the 5' RACE reads. The sample includes roughly 720,000 distinct CDR3 sequences, 53% of them seen just once. Sequenced sample: blood. The V gene is TRBV18, the J gene TRBJ2-7, with D tentatively TRBD1 or TRBD2 (5 bases each). The source of this sequence is a man aged 80 or over in good health. CDR3 protein: CASAPIGGGEQYF. In DNA, the CDR3 is TGTGCCAGCGCACCTATAGGTGGGGGCGAGCAGTACTTC.